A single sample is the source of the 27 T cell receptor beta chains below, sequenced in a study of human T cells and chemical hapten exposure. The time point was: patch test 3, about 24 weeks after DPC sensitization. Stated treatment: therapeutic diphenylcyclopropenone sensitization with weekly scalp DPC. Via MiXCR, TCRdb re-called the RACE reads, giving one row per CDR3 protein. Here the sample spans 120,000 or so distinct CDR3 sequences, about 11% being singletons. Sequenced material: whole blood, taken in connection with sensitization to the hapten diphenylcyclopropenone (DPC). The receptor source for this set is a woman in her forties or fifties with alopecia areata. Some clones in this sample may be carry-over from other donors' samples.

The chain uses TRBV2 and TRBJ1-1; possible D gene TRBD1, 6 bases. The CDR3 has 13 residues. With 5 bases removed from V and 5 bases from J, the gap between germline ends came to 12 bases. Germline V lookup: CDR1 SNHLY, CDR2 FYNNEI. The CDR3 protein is CASSTGTGTEAFF. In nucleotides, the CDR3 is TGTGCCAGCAGTACAGGAACAGGGACTGAAGCTTTCTTT.

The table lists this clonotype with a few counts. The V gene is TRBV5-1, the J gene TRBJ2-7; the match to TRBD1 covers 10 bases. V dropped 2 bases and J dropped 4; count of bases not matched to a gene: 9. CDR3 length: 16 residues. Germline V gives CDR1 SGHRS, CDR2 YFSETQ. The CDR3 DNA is TGCGCCAGCAGCTTCACCGGGACAGGGGTCGGGTACGAGCAGTACTTC. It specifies CASSFTGTGVGYEQYF. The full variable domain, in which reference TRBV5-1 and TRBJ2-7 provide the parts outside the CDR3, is KAGVTQTPRYLIKTRGQQVTLSCSPISGHRSVSWYQQTPGQGLQFLFEYFSETQRNKGNFPGRFSGRQFSNSRSEMNVSTLELGDSALYLCASSFTGTGVGYEQYFGPGTRLTVT.

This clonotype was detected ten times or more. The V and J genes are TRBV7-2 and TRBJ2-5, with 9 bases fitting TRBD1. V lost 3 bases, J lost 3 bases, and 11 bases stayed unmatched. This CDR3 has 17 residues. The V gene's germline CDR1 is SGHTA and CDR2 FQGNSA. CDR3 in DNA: TGTGCCAGCAGCTTCACCGTGGGACAGGGAAAAGAAGAGACCCAGTACTTC. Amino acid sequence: CASSFTVGQGKEETQYF.

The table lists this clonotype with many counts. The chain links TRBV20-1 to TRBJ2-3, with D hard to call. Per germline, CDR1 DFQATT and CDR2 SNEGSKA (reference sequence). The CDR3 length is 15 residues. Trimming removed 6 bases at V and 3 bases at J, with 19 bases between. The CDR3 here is CSAGLGPLGTDTQYF. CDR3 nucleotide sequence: TGCAGTGCGGGCCTGGGTCCCCTTGGTACAGATACGCAGTATTTT.

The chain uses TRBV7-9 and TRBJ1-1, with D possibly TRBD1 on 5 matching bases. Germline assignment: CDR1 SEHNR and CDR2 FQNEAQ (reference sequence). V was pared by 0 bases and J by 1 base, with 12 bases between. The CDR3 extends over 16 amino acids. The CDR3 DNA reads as TGTGCCAGCAGCTTAGCTGGTGGGGGACCGAACACTGAAGCTTTCTTT. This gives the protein CASSLAGGGPNTEAFF.

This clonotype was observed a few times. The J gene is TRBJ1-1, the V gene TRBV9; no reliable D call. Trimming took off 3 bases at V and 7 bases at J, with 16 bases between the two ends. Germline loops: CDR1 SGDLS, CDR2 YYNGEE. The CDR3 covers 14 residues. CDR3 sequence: CASSESQSLDEAFF. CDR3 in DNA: TGTGCCAGCAGCGAGAGTCAGAGTCTCGATGAAGCTTTCTTT.

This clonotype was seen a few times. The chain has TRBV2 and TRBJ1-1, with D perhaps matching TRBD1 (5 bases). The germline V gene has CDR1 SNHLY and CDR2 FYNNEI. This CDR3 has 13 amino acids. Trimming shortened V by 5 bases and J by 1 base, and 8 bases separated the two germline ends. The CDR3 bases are TGTGCCAGCAGTTTCAGGGAGAACACTGAAGCTTTCTTT. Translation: CASSFRENTEAFF.

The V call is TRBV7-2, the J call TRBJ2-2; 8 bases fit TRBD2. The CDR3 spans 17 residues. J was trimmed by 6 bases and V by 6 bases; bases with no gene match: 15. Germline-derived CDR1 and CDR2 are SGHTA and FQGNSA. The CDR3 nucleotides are TGTGCCAGCAGACTCGAACCCGGGACTAGAGGACCCGGGGAGCTGTTTTTT. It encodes CASRLEPGTRGPGELFF.

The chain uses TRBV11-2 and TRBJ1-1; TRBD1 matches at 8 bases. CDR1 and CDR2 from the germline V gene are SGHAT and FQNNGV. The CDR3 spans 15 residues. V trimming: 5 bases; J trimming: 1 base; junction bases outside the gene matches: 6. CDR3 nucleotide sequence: TGTGCCAGCAGCCATAGGGACAGGCCGAACACTGAAGCTTTCTTT. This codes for CASSHRDRPNTEAFF.

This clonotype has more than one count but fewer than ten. CDR3 sequence: CASIGTSGGTVGELFF. The CDR3 nucleotides read TGTGCCAGCATCGGGACTAGCGGGGGAACCGTCGGGGAGCTGTTTTTT. The chain has TRBV3-1 and TRBJ2-2, with 14 bases that match TRBD2. The CDR3 is 16 residues long. CDR1 LGHDT and CDR2 YNNKEL come from the germline V gene (reference sequence). V shed 7 bases and J 7 bases; nucleotides not matched to a gene: 8.

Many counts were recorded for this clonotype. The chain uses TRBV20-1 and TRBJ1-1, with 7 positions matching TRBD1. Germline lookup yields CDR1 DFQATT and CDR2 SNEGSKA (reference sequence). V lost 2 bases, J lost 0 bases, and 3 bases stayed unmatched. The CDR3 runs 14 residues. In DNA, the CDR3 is TGCAGTGCTAGAAAGGGGGCCCTGAACACTGAAGCTTTCTTT. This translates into CSARKGALNTEAFF.

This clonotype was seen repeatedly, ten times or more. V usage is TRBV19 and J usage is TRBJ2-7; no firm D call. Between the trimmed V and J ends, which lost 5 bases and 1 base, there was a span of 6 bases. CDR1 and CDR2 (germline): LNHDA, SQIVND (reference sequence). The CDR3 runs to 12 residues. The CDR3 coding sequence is TGTGCCAGTAGTGGCCTTTCCTACGAGCAGTACTTC. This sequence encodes CASSGLSYEQYF.

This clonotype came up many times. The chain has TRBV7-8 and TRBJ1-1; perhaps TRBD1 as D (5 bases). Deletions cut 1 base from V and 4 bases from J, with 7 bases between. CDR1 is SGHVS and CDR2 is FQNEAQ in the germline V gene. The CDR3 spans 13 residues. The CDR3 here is CASSLGTITEAFF. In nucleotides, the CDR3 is TGTGCCAGCAGCTTAGGGACAATCACTGAAGCTTTCTTT.

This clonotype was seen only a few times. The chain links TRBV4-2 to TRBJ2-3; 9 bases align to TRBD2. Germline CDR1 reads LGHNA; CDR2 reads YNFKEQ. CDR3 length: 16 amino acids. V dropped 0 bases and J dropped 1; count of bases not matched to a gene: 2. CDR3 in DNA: TGTGCCAGCAGCCAAGAACTAGCGGGTCGCACAGATACGCAGTATTTT. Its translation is CASSQELAGRTDTQYF.

CDR3 amino acids: CASSLYQREQDNEQFF. The CDR3 DNA is TGTGCCAGCAGTTTATACCAGCGGGAGCAGGACAATGAGCAGTTCTTC. The chain combines TRBV28 with TRBJ2-1, with 8 bases lining up with TRBD2. The CDR3 runs to 16 residues. The germline V gene encodes CDR1 MDHEN and CDR2 SYDVKM. J was trimmed by 5 bases and V by 1 base; bases with no gene match: 7.

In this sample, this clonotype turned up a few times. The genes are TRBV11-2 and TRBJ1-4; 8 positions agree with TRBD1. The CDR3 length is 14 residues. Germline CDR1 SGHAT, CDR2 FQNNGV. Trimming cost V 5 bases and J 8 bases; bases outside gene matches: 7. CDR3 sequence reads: CASSAGQGYEKLFF. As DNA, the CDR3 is TGTGCCAGCAGCGCCGGACAGGGCTACGAAAAACTGTTTTTT. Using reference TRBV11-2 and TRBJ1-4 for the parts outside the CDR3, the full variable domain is EAGVAQSPRYKIIEKRQSVAFWCNPISGHATLYWYQQILGQGPKLLIQFQNNGVVDDSQLPKDRFSAERLKGVDSTLKIQPAKLEDSAVYLCASSAGQGYEKLFFGSGTQLSVL.

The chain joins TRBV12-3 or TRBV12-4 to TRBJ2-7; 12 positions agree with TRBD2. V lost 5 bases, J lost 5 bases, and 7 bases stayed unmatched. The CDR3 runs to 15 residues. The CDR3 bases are TGTGCCAGCAGTCGATCTAGCGGGGGGGCCAACGAGCAGTACTTC. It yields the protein CASSRSSGGANEQYF.

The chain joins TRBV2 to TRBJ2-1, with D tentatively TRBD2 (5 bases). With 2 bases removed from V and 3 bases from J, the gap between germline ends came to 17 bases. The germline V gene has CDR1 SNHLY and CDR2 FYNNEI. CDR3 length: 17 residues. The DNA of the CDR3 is TGTGCCAGCAGTGAATTATCTGCTAGCTATTTCTACAATGAGCAGTTCTTC. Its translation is CASSELSASYFYNEQFF.

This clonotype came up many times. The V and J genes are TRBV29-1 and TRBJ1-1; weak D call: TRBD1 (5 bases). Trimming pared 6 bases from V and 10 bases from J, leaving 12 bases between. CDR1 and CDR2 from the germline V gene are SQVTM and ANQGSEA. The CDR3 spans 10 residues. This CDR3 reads CSVGQGAAFF. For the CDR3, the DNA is TGCAGCGTCGGACAAGGGGCAGCTTTCTTT. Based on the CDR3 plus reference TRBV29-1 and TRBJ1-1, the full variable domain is SAVISQKPSRDICQRGTSLTIQCQVDSQVTMMFWYRQQPGQSLTLIATANQGSEATYESGFVIDKFPISRPNLTFSTLTVSNMSPEDSSIYLCSVGQGAAFFGQGTRLTVV.

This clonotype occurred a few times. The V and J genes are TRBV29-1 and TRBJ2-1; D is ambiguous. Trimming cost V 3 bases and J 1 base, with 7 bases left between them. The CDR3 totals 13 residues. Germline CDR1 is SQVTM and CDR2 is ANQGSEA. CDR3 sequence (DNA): TGCAGCGTTGAGCAGAGATCCTACAATGAGCAGTTCTTC. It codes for CSVEQRSYNEQFF.

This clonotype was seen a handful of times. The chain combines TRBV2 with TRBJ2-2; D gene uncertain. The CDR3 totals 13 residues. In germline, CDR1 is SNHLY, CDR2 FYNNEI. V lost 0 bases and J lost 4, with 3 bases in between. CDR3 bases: TGTGCCAGCAGTGAAGCCTTCACCGGGGAGCTGTTTTTT. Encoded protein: CASSEAFTGELFF.

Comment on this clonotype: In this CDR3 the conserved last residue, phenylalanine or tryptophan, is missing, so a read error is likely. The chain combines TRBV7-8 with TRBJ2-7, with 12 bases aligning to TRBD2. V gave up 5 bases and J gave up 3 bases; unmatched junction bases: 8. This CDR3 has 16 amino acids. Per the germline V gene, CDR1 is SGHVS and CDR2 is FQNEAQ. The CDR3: CASSPYRLAGDYEQYY. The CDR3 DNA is TGTGCCAGCAGCCCATACCGACTAGCGGGGGACTACGAGCAGTACTAC.

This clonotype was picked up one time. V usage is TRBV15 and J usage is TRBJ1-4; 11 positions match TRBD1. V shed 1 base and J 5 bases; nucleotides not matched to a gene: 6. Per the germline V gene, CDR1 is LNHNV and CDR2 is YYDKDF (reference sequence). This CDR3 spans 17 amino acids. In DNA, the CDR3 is TGTGCCACCAGCAGAGGGACAGGGGGCGTCGGAAATGAAAAACTGTTTTTT. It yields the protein CATSRGTGGVGNEKLFF.

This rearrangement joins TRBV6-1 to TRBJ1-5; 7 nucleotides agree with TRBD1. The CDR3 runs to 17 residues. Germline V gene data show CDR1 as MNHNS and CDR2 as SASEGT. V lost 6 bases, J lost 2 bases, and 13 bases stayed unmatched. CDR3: CASRDRLRGGGNQPQHF. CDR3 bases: TGTGCCAGCAGGGACAGGTTACGAGGTGGTGGCAATCAGCCCCAGCATTTT.

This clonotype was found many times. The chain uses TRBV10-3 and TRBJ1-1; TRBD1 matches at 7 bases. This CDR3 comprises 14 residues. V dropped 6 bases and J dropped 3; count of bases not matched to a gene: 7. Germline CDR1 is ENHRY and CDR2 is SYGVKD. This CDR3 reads CAISQTGTDTEAFF. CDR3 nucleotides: TGTGCCATCAGCCAGACAGGGACTGACACTGAAGCTTTCTTT.

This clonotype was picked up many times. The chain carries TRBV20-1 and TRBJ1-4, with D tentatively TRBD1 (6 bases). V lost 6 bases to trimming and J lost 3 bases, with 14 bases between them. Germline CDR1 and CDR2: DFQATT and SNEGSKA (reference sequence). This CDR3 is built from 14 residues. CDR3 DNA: TGCAGTGCCGAGGGAGGGGGTTCTAATGAAAAACTGTTTTTT. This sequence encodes CSAEGGGSNEKLFF.

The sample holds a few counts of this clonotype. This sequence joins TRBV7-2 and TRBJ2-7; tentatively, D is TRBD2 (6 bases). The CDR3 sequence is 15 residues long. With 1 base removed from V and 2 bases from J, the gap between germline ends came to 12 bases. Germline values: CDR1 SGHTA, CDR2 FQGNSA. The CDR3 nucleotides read TGTGCCAGCAGCTTAGATGGCGGGACCGCCTACGAGCAGTACTTC. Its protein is CASSLDGGTAYEQYF.